One and the same sample provided the 27 T cell receptor beta chains below, sequenced in a study of blood T cell repertoires in COVID-19. This table comes from immunoSEQ multiplex PCR, and its TCRdb copy is limited to in-frame clones, with some not included. This sample has about 180,000 clones, with 88% found just once. The specimen sequenced was PBMCs or T cells enriched from blood (not recorded which). The receptors were sampled from a young woman who had recovered from COVID-19.

This clone was counted once. A read error may be the cause here, since a much bigger clone is one base away. V is TRBV27 and J is TRBJ2-1, with D possibly being TRBD2 (5 bases). Germline lookup yields CDR1 MNHEY and CDR2 SMNVEV (reference sequence). V dropped 1 base and J dropped 0 bases, with 7 bases sitting between them. This CDR3 is 15 amino acids long. The CDR3 nucleotides are TGTGCCAGCAGTTTATTGGGGAGCTCCTACAATGAGCAGTTCTTC. Its translation: CASSLLGSSYNEQFF.

The chain employs TRBV29-1 and TRBJ2-1; D is perhaps TRBD2 (6 bases). V lost 0 bases to trimming and J lost 8 bases, with 8 bases between them. Per the germline V gene, CDR1 is SQVTM and CDR2 is ANQGSEA. There are 12 residues in the CDR3. CDR3 in DNA: TGCAGCGTTGAAGATCCGGGGGATGAGCAGTTCTTC. This sequence encodes CSVEDPGDEQFF.

The chain employs TRBV6-1 and TRBJ1-2, with a possible D match to TRBD1 (6 bases). The V gene lost 1 base and the J gene lost 4 bases, with 13 bases spanning the gap. Germline V gives CDR1 MNHNS, CDR2 SASEGT. This CDR3 is 15 amino acids long. The CDR3 DNA follows: TGTGCCAGCAGTGAAGTGAGGACAGACCTCTATGGCTACACCTTC. The encoded protein is CASSEVRTDLYGYTF.

This sequence joins TRBV5-6 and TRBJ2-7; D possibly corresponds to TRBD1 (5 bases). The V end lost 1 base, the J end lost 3 bases, and 11 bases lay between the germline ends. The CDR3 runs to 14 residues. The germline gives CDR1 SGHDT, CDR2 YYEEEE. The CDR3 DNA is TGTGCCAGCAGCTTGCAGGGAATTAACTACGAGCAGTACTTC. Its protein is CASSLQGINYEQYF.

This clone occurred a few times. The V gene is TRBV10-3, the J gene TRBJ2-1; TRBD2 matches 8 bases. This CDR3 contains 15 residues. Trimming removed 10 bases from V and 10 bases from J; junction bases left unmatched: 18. Germline loops: CDR1 ENHRY, CDR2 SYGVKD. CDR3 coding DNA: TGTGCCACTAGTTTGGCGGGAGGCGACTTGGGCGAGCAGTTCTTC. This encodes CATSLAGGDLGEQFF.

The chain combines TRBV5-1 with TRBJ2-5, with D possibly TRBD1 on 7 matching bases. CDR1 and CDR2 (germline): SGHRS, YFSETQ. V was cut by 4 bases and J by 0 bases, with 16 bases left in between. The CDR3 totals 16 residues. For the CDR3, the DNA is TGCGCCAGCAGCGGCGGGACAGCAAGGTACCAAGAGACCCAGTACTTC. Translating it yields CASSGGTARYQETQYF.

CDR3 nucleotide sequence: TGTGCCAGCAGCTCGGTGGGACAGAGCCCAAATCAGCCCCAGCATTTT. Translation: CASSSVGQSPNQPQHF. V and J are TRBV5-4 and TRBJ1-5; 7 bases are a match to TRBD1. V lost 3 bases to trimming and J lost 4 bases; unmatched junction nucleotides: 10. Germline values: CDR1 SGHNT, CDR2 YYREEE (reference sequence). This CDR3 spans 16 amino acids.

The V gene is TRBV13, the J gene TRBJ2-3; 13 nucleotides agree with TRBD2. This CDR3 is built from 21 residues. V trimming: 4 bases; J trimming: 6 bases; junction bases outside the gene matches: 22. The germline V gene encodes CDR1 PRHDT and CDR2 FYEKMQ (reference sequence). The CDR3 loop is CASSSTETSGGAFGERDTQYF. The CDR3 coding sequence is TGTGCCAGCAGCTCGACGGAAACTAGCGGGGGGGCCTTTGGGGAGCGGGATACGCAGTATTTT.

The V gene is TRBV6-5, the J gene TRBJ2-1; 10 bases fit TRBD2. V was clipped by 2 bases and J by 7 bases; unmatched bases: 5. Per the germline V gene, CDR1 is MNHEY and CDR2 is SVGAGI. The CDR3 runs to 15 residues. The CDR3: CASSYPGLARNEQFF. The CDR3 region has the DNA TGTGCCAGCAGTTACCCGGGACTAGCGAGGAATGAGCAGTTCTTC.

The chain combines TRBV7-8 with TRBJ1-6; D is uncertain. CDR1 SGHVS and CDR2 FQNEAQ come from the germline V gene. V lost 8 bases and J 8 bases, leaving 13 bases between the germline ends. CDR3 length equals 13 residues. For the CDR3, the DNA is TGTGCCAGCGGCGAGGAGACTTATTCACCCCTCCACTTT. Translating it yields CASGEETYSPLHF.

The chain has TRBV10-3 and TRBJ2-7; perhaps TRBD2 as D (6 bases). V gave up 0 bases and J gave up 6 bases, with 18 bases separating them. CDR1 and CDR2 (germline): ENHRY, SYGVKD. This CDR3 region has 16 residues. CDR3 in amino acids: CAISESATSFKTEQYF. CDR3 sequence (DNA): TGTGCCATCAGTGAGTCGGCGACTAGTTTTAAAACCGAGCAGTACTTC.

The rearrangement joins TRBV9 to TRBJ1-6; TRBD1 is a possible D gene (6 bases). The V and J ends lost 4 bases and 11 bases respectively, with 16 bases between them. CDR3 length: 14 amino acids. Per germline, CDR1 SGDLS and CDR2 YYNGEE. The CDR3 region is CASSPDGTIPPLHF. CDR3 sequence (DNA): TGTGCCAGCAGCCCGGACGGGACAATTCCACCCCTCCACTTT.

J is TRBJ2-1 and V is TRBV20-1; TRBD2 matches at 7 bases. V shed 3 bases and J 13 bases; nucleotides not matched to a gene: 9. There are 12 residues in the CDR3. Germline lookup yields CDR1 DFQATT and CDR2 SNEGSKA (reference sequence). CDR3 sequence (DNA): TGCAGTGCTAGTGGGGGGGACCAGACTCAGTTCTTC. Translating gives CSASGGDQTQFF.

The table lists this clone with a count of one. The chain joins TRBV19 to TRBJ1-5; tentative D call: TRBD1 (5 bases). The V end lost 4 bases, the J end lost 4 bases, and 11 bases lay between the germline ends. Germline CDR1 and CDR2: LNHDA and SQIVND (reference sequence). The CDR3 loop spans 14 amino acids. DNA for the CDR3: TGTGCCAGTAGTAATAGGCAGGGAAATCAGCCCCAGCATTTT. This codes for CASSNRQGNQPQHF.

This sequence joins TRBV6-5 and TRBJ1-1; 8 nucleotides align to TRBD1. J gave up 4 bases and V 7 bases, and 8 bases lay outside the gene matches. The CDR3 is 14 amino acids. Germline V gene lookup returns CDR1 MNHEY and CDR2 SVGAGI. CDR3: CASKTGVGSTEAFF. The CDR3 DNA reads TGTGCCAGCAAGACAGGGGTAGGTAGCACTGAAGCTTTCTTT.

The chain is built from TRBV11-2 and TRBJ2-3, with D hard to call. This CDR3 is built from 15 residues. CDR1 and CDR2 (germline): SGHAT, FQNNGV. Trimming took off 2 bases at V and 5 bases at J, with 14 bases between the two ends. The chain's CDR3 is CASSLQSGVQDTQYF. In DNA, the CDR3 is TGTGCCAGCAGCTTACAGTCTGGAGTTCAAGATACGCAGTATTTT.

The chain uses TRBV19 and TRBJ2-7; D may be TRBD2 (6 bases). Per the germline V gene, CDR1 is LNHDA and CDR2 is SQIVND (reference sequence). V lost 3 bases and J 3 bases, leaving 15 bases between the germline ends. The CDR3 runs 15 residues. CDR3 loop: CASSIHGGIGYEQYF. In DNA, the CDR3 is TGTGCCAGTAGTATCCACGGGGGAATTGGCTACGAGCAGTACTTC.

This clone turned up a few times. The chain joins TRBV6-4 to TRBJ2-3, with D hard to call. Germline assignment: CDR1 MRHNA and CDR2 SNTAGT. V lost 2 bases, J lost 0 bases, and 9 bases lay in between. The CDR3 sequence is 15 residues long. CDR3 sequence (DNA): TGTGCCAGCAGTGACGGCGACACTAGCACAGATACGCAGTATTTT. This encodes CASSDGDTSTDTQYF.

The gene calls are TRBV6-5 and TRBJ2-5, with D perhaps matching TRBD2 (5 bases). Germline V gene lookup returns CDR1 MNHEY and CDR2 SVGAGI. The V and J ends lost 7 bases and 2 bases respectively, with 8 bases between them. The CDR3 is made up of 12 amino acids. DNA of the CDR3: TGTGCCAGCACGGGGTCACAAGAGACCCAGTACTTC. This translates into CASTGSQETQYF.

The chain combines TRBV6-2 or TRBV6-3 with TRBJ2-4; 10 nucleotides agree with TRBD1. CDR1 MNHEY and CDR2 SVGEGT come from the germline V gene. This CDR3 contains 16 residues. V was pared by 2 bases and J by 3 bases, with 4 bases of the junction left unmatched. CDR3 region: CASSYVGTGDKNIQYF. For the CDR3, the DNA is TGTGCCAGCAGTTACGTAGGGACAGGGGACAAAAACATTCAGTACTTC.

This chain's CDR3 is CASRLPRDRVGEQYF. CDR3 DNA: TGTGCCAGCAGACTTCCCCGGGACAGGGTGGGCGAGCAGTACTTC. V and J are TRBV2 and TRBJ2-7; TRBD1 matches 9 bases. Germline CDR1 SNHLY, CDR2 FYNNEI. CDR3 length equals 15 residues. Losses at the gene ends were 6 bases for V and 6 bases for J; bases not matched to a gene: 12.

V is TRBV7-2 and J is TRBJ1-5; D is uncertain. This CDR3 is built from 16 residues. Between the trimmed V and J ends, which lost 5 bases and 4 bases, there was a span of 18 bases. Germline-derived CDR1 and CDR2 are SGHTA and FQGNSA. The CDR3 sequence: CASSPLAGGGNQPQHF. In DNA, the CDR3 is TGTGCCAGCAGCCCCTTAGCGGGAGGAGGGAATCAGCCCCAGCATTTT.

V usage is TRBV28 and J usage is TRBJ2-5; 9 bases match TRBD1. CDR1 MDHEN and CDR2 SYDVKM come from the germline V gene. The CDR3 extends over 16 amino acids. The V and J ends lost 6 bases and 3 bases, in that order; junction bases with no gene match: 11. The CDR3 sequence: CASRGTGIELKETQYF. In nucleotides, the CDR3 is TGTGCCAGCAGGGGGACAGGGATAGAGCTTAAAGAGACCCAGTACTTC.

The CDR3 coding sequence is TGCGCCAGCAGCCAAGGTAGGGACAGCTACACCTTC. It codes for CASSQGRDSYTF. V and J are TRBV4-1 and TRBJ1-2, with D possibly TRBD1 on 6 matching bases. V lost 1 base and J 9 bases, leaving 9 bases between the germline ends. CDR3 length: 12 amino acids. The germline V gene encodes CDR1 MGHRA and CDR2 YSYEKL.

This sequence joins TRBV5-1 and TRBJ1-4; D call uncertain. This CDR3 region has 15 residues. V gave up 4 bases and J gave up 0 bases, with 10 bases separating them. Germline lookup yields CDR1 SGHRS and CDR2 YFSETQ. CDR3 sequence: CASSAASATNEKLFF. In nucleotides, the CDR3 is TGCGCCAGCAGCGCGGCATCCGCAACTAATGAAAAACTGTTTTTT.

This rearrangement joins TRBV6-1 to TRBJ2-3; D is perhaps TRBD2 (5 bases). The CDR3 contains 17 residues. V was trimmed by 1 base and J by 2 bases, leaving 16 bases between them. Germline loops: CDR1 MNHNS, CDR2 SASEGT. The CDR3 sequence is CASSEESAEATTDTQYF. CDR3 nucleotides: TGTGCCAGCAGTGAAGAATCAGCGGAAGCGACCACAGATACGCAGTATTTT.

This chain joins TRBV19 and TRBJ2-7; 10 bases are shared with TRBD2. This CDR3 region has 15 residues. The V gene end was trimmed by 4 bases and the J gene end by 6 bases; junction bases not matched to a gene: 9. Germline values: CDR1 LNHDA, CDR2 SQIVND (reference sequence). The CDR3 DNA follows: TGTGCCAGTAGTACCGGGACTAGCGCGGAGACCGAGCAGTACTTC. Its protein is CASSTGTSAETEQYF. The variable domain in full, completed from reference TRBV19 and TRBJ2-7, reads DGGITQSPKYLFRKEGQNVTLSCEQNLNHDAMYWYRQDPGQGLRLIYYSQIVNDFQKGDIAEGYSVSREKKESFPLTVTSAQKNPTAFYLCASSTGTSAETEQYFGPGTRLTVT.